One T cell receptor (beta chain) is described in this entry. Generated by immunoSEQ multiplex PCR, the TCRdb table keeps only in-frame clones and is missing some. This table holds hundreds of thousands of clones, approximately 85% found once. Participants reported their clinical history, and cohort assignment relied on those reports. The germline V gene encodes CDR1 LGHNA and CDR2 YSLEER. V lost 8 bases to trimming and J lost 5 bases, with 18 bases between them. The CDR3 runs to 14 residues. This specimen belongs to a study of blood T cell repertoires in COVID-19. Sample: PBMCs or T cells enriched from blood (not recorded which). This TCR was recovered from a young woman who had recovered from COVID-19. V usage is TRBV4-3 and J usage is TRBJ1-2; D not resolved. The CDR3 coding sequence is TGCGCCAGCCGGAGACGGGAAGGGTTTTATGGCTACACCTTC. Its translation is CASRRREGFYGYTF.